The rows below give T cell receptor beta chains drawn from one sample of a study of cytomegalovirus exposure and HLA in healthy donors. The repertoire was sequenced with immunoSEQ multiplex PCR; TCRdb's copy has only in-frame clones and lacks some. Of around 130,000 clones detected, about 76% appear once; the ten largest clones hold 6.6%. Input material: PBMCs. These receptors were obtained from a man in his forties in good health and CMV-seropositive. Both conserved end residues are part of each CDR3. A D gene is named only where the DNA matches it firmly. Part of the rows lack a size; the others show once, few, many or a class for expanded clones.

DNA	CDR3	D	size	J	V
TGTGCCAGCAGCGTTGGACAGGGCCAATCCTACGAGCAGTACTTC	CASSVGQGQSYEQYF	TRBD1	-	TRBJ2-7	TRBV5-6
TGTGCCTGGAGTACAGATGAAAAACTGTTTTTT	CAWSTDEKLFF	-	-	TRBJ1-4	TRBV30
TGTGCCAGTAGTGCTGCCGGGACAGCTACCTACGAGCAGTACTTC	CASSAAGTATYEQYF	TRBD1	-	TRBJ2-7	TRBV19
TGCAGCGTTAAGACAGGGAACTTTGGCTACACCTTC	CSVKTGNFGYTF	TRBD1	-	TRBJ1-2	TRBV29-1
TGTGCCACCAGCAGCCGAGTACAGGGGAGCTCCTACAATGAGCAGTTCTTC	CATSSRVQGSSYNEQFF	TRBD1	few	TRBJ2-1	TRBV15
TGTGCCAGCAGCTTGGGGGGACAGTGTGAAGCTTTCTTT	CASSLGGQCEAFF	TRBD1	once	TRBJ1-1	TRBV5-6
TGCAGCGCCAGACAGGGCGGTGAGCAGTTCTTC	CSARQGGEQFF	TRBD1	-	TRBJ2-1	TRBV29-1
TGTGCCAGCAGTGACTCTGGGCCCTCGAATGAGCAGTTCTTC	CASSDSGPSNEQFF	-	-	TRBJ2-1	TRBV6-4
TGTGCCAGCATCTCCGGGACAGCCTCCTACGAGCAGTACTTC	CASISGTASYEQYF	TRBD1	-	TRBJ2-7	TRBV28
TGTGCCAGCAGTGCCCGACAGGGCAGGGAAAAACTGTTTTTT	CASSARQGREKLFF	TRBD1	-	TRBJ1-4	TRBV6-1
TGTGCCAGCTCCTGGAACAGACCCTGGGACACTGAAGCTTTCTTT	CASSWNRPWDTEAFF	-	-	TRBJ1-1	TRBV18
TGCGCCAGCAGCCTCACAGGGATCCCCCCTCAGCCCCAGCATTTT	CASSLTGIPPQPQHF	-	-	TRBJ1-5	TRBV10-2
TGTGCCAGCTCACCACTCCCAGGGGATGACGATGGCTACACCTTC	CASSPLPGDDDGYTF	-	few	TRBJ1-2	TRBV18
TGCGCCAGCAGCTTGGGGACAGGTTCAGGAAACACCATATATTTT	CASSLGTGSGNTIYF	TRBD1	once	TRBJ1-3	TRBV5-1
TGTGCCAGTAGTATGCAGGGGGCGGCCGGGGAGCTGTTTTTT	CASSMQGAAGELFF	TRBD1	once	TRBJ2-2	TRBV19
TGTGCCAGCAGTATGACTAGAAACTCCTACGAGCAGTACTTC	CASSMTRNSYEQYF	-	-	TRBJ2-7	TRBV27
TGTGCCAGCAGCGCAACGGGACTAGCGAGAACCTACGAGCAGTACTTC	CASSATGLARTYEQYF	TRBD2	-	TRBJ2-7	TRBV7-6
TGTGCCAGTAATTCCGGGACTTTCAGCTCCTACGAGCAGTACTTC	CASNSGTFSSYEQYF	-	-	TRBJ2-7	TRBV28
TGTGCCAGCTCACCCTATATGAACACTGAAGCTTTCTTT	CASSPYMNTEAFF	-	-	TRBJ1-1	TRBV18
TGTGCCAGCAGTTTAGGGTTTGGGGGACTGACTCGGTACGAGCAGTACTTC	CASSLGFGGLTRYEQYF	-	-	TRBJ2-7	TRBV27
TGTGCCAGCAGTGCGGGAGAAACAGATACGCAGTATTTT	CASSAGETDTQYF	-	-	TRBJ2-3	TRBV6-4
TGTGCCAGCAGTTTACCTAGCGGGGCTTACAATGAGCAGTTCTTC	CASSLPSGAYNEQFF	TRBD2	few	TRBJ2-1	TRBV28
TGTGCCAGCAGGGGCGGGGCCTACGAGCAGTACTTC	CASRGGAYEQYF	-	-	TRBJ2-7	TRBV2
TGTGCCAGCGCAAACAGGGCTAACTATAATTCACCCCTCCACTTT	CASANRANYNSPLHF	-	-	TRBJ1-6	TRBV28
TGCGCCAGCAGCGCGGAGCGGGAGCAGTACTTC	CASSAEREQYF	-	-	TRBJ2-7	TRBV5-1